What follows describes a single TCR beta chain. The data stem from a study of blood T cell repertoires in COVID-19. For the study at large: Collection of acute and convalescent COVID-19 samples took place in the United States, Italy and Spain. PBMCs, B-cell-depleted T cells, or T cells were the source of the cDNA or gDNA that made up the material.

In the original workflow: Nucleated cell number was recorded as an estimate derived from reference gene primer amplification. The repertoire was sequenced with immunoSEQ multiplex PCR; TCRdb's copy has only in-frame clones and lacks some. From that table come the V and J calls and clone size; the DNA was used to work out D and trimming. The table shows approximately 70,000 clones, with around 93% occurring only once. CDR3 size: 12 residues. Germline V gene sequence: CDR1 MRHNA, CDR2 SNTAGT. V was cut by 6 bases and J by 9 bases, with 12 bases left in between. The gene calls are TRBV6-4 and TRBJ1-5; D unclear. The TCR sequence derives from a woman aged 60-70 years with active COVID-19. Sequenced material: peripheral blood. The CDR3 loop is CASRRAVGPQHF. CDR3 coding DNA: TGTGCCAGCAGGAGGGCGGTGGGGCCCCAGCATTTT.